A selection of T cell receptor beta chains follows, all from one sample in a study of T cell repertoires in cytomegalovirus infection. No cognate antigen is known for these TCRs. TCRdb fed the reads into MiXCR, producing one record per CDR3 protein. The sample carries more than 75,000 distinct CDR3 sequences, approximately 30% recorded once. Sequencing was performed on CD8+ T cells from cultured PBMCs, taken from culture after CMV antigen stimulation. These TCRs come from a human donor in good health (CMV status not recorded). Some clones in this sample may be carry-over from other donors' samples. Both conserved end residues are part of each CDR3. A D gene is named only where the DNA matches it firmly. Where a row states a size, it is once, few, many or the class of an expanded clone; other rows omit it.

TRBV7-2	.	15	TRBJ2-7	TRBD2	CASSEGVSGGSEQYF	TGTGCCAGCAGCGAGGGGGTTAGCGGGGGGTCCGAGCAGTACTTC
TRBV14	.	12	TRBJ1-2	.	CASSQLGYGYTF	TGTGCCAGCAGCCAATTAGGCTATGGCTACACCTTC
TRBV7-8	many	16	TRBJ2-5	TRBD2	CASSLASGGIQETQYF	TGTGCCAGCAGCTTAGCTAGCGGGGGGATCCAAGAGACCCAGTACTTC
TRBV29-1	few	13	TRBJ1-1	TRBD1	CSAGTGGLTEAFF	TGCAGCGCGGGGACAGGGGGCCTCACTGAAGCTTTCTTT
TRBV6-1	many	12	TRBJ1-2	.	CATTEANYGYTF	TGTGCCACCACTGAAGCTAACTATGGCTACACCTTC
TRBV4-2	.	14	TRBJ1-5	.	CASSQDSGVGPQHF	TGTGCCAGCAGCCAAGATTCCGGTGTGGGGCCCCAGCATTTT
TRBV19	.	13	TRBJ2-1	TRBD2	CASSRLAGGEQFF	TGTGCCAGTAGTCGACTAGCGGGGGGGGAGCAGTTCTTC
TRBV19	few	13	TRBJ1-1	.	CASSAMTASEAFF	TGTGCCAGTAGTGCAATGACAGCAAGTGAAGCTTTCTTT
TRBV5-1	.	15	TRBJ2-1	.	CASSLNGGTYNEQFF	TGCGCCAGCAGCTTGAACGGGGGGACATACAATGAGCAGTTCTTC
TRBV12-3/TRBV12-4	.	14	TRBJ1-5	.	CASTPARHNQPQHF	TGTGCCAGCACTCCCGCGCGGCACAATCAGCCCCAGCATTTT
TRBV5-6	.	14	TRBJ1-5	.	CASSLWPINQPQHF	TGTGCCAGCAGCTTGTGGCCGATAAATCAGCCCCAGCATTTT
TRBV29-1	.	16	TRBJ1-2	.	CSVEVARPGTNYGYTF	TGCAGCGTTGAGGTGGCACGACCGGGGACCAACTATGGCTACACCTTC
TRBV7-9	many	13	TRBJ1-5	.	CASSRTGNQPQHF	TGTGCCAGCAGCCGGACAGGCAATCAGCCCCAGCATTTT
TRBV28	once	13	TRBJ2-1	.	CASRPSPYNEQFF	TGTGCCAGCAGGCCGAGCCCCTACAATGAGCAGTTCTTC
TRBV6-6	.	18	TRBJ2-1	.	CASSYGRGSLSSYNEQFF	TGTGCCAGCAGTTACGGGAGGGGGTCCCTAAGCTCCTACAATGAGCAGTTCTTC
TRBV29-1	.	12	TRBJ1-1	.	CSVGPRNTEAFF	TGCAGCGTCGGCCCGCGGAACACTGAAGCTTTCTTT
TRBV7-2	many	13	TRBJ2-1	.	CASSYPEYNEQFF	TGTGCCAGCAGCTATCCGGAATACAATGAGCAGTTCTTC
TRBV7-8	few	14	TRBJ2-1	TRBD2	CASSLAGVWNEQFF	TGTGCCAGCAGCCTCGCGGGAGTTTGGAATGAGCAGTTCTTC
TRBV6-2/TRBV6-3	.	20	TRBJ2-1	.	CASSYSTSPGSGHSYNEQFF	TGTGCCAGCAGTTACTCGACCTCTCCCGGAAGCGGCCACTCCTACAATGAGCAGTTCTTC
TRBV6-1	many	16	TRBJ2-1	.	CASHSAPGQRHNEQFF	TGTGCCAGCCACTCTGCCCCGGGACAAAGACACAATGAGCAGTTCTTC
TRBV12-3/TRBV12-4	few	15	TRBJ1-5	TRBD1	CASSTGQGWGQPQHF	TGTGCCAGCAGTACTGGACAGGGCTGGGGGCAGCCCCAGCATTTT
TRBV27	few	12	TRBJ1-1	.	CASRPFGAEAFF	TGTGCCAGCAGGCCGTTTGGGGCTGAAGCTTTCTTT
TRBV5-1	many	14	TRBJ2-7	TRBD1	CASSVGQGSYEQYF	TGCGCCAGCAGCGTGGGACAGGGTAGCTACGAGCAGTACTTC
TRBV20-1	.	13	TRBJ2-7	.	CSARNGASYEQYF	TGCAGTGCTAGAAATGGAGCCTCCTACGAGCAGTACTTC
TRBV20-1	.	14	TRBJ1-2	TRBD1	CSALDRGQSYGYTF	TGCAGTGCTTTGGACAGGGGGCAAAGCTATGGCTACACCTTC
TRBV12-3/TRBV12-4	.	14	TRBJ2-1	TRBD2	CASTTGGAYNEQFF	TGTGCCAGCACTACGGGGGGAGCTTACAATGAGCAGTTCTTC
TRBV29-1	once	17	TRBJ2-5	TRBD1	CSVGDQRGGQGQETQYF	TGCAGCGTTGGAGATCAACGGGGAGGACAGGGACAAGAGACCCAGTACTTC
TRBV27	few	14	TRBJ2-7	.	CASGYQQGPYEQYF	TGTGCCAGCGGTTACCAACAGGGCCCCTACGAGCAGTACTTC
TRBV9	.	12	TRBJ1-1	.	CASSPAQLEAFF	TGTGCCAGCAGCCCCGCACAGCTAGAAGCTTTCTTT
TRBV6-5	.	15	TRBJ2-1	TRBD2	CASSSGTRGDNEQFF	TGTGCCAGCAGCTCCGGGACTAGGGGGGACAATGAGCAGTTCTTC
TRBV5-5	many	16	TRBJ2-1	TRBD1	CASSPTRTGIHNEQFF	TGTGCCAGCAGCCCGACTAGGACAGGGATCCACAATGAGCAGTTCTTC
TRBV28	many	17	TRBJ1-4	.	CASSLDPEHLTNEKLFF	TGTGCCAGCAGTTTAGACCCCGAACACTTAACTAATGAAAAACTGTTTTTT
TRBV7-6	.	14	TRBJ2-1	.	CASIHPGPYNEQFF	TGTGCCAGCATCCACCCAGGGCCCTACAATGAGCAGTTCTTC
TRBV6-1	.	20	TRBJ1-5	TRBD1	CASSPHTLRDREYSNQPQHF	TGTGCCAGCAGTCCTCATACCCTCCGGGACAGGGAATATAGCAATCAGCCCCAGCATTTT
TRBV5-6	once	12	TRBJ2-1	.	CASAGLANEQFF	TGTGCCAGCGCCGGCCTAGCCAATGAGCAGTTCTTC
TRBV6-1	few	15	TRBJ2-7	.	CASSESGTAPYEQYF	TGTGCCAGCAGTGAATCTGGGACGGCCCCCTACGAGCAGTACTTC
TRBV7-9	many	13	TRBJ2-2	.	CASSALLTGELFF	TGTGCCAGCAGCGCCTTATTGACCGGGGAGCTGTTTTTT
TRBV4-1	.	15	TRBJ2-7	TRBD2	CASSHSAGASYEQYF	TGCGCCAGCAGCCACTCAGCGGGGGCGAGCTACGAGCAGTACTTC
TRBV29-1	.	14	TRBJ1-2	TRBD1	CSVDISDRDYGYTF	TGCAGCGTCGACATCTCTGACAGGGACTATGGCTACACCTTC
TRBV12-3/TRBV12-4	.	14	TRBJ1-2	.	CASSSQGLGHGYTF	TGTGCCAGCAGTTCACAGGGATTGGGGCATGGCTACACCTTC
TRBV5-5	few	17	TRBJ2-2	.	CASSLYYDITNTGELFF	TGTGCCAGCAGCTTGTATTATGACATCACGAACACCGGGGAGCTGTTTTTT
TRBV6-6	.	14	TRBJ1-5	.	CASIADNSNQPQHF	TGTGCCAGCATCGCAGACAATAGCAATCAGCCCCAGCATTTT
TRBV27	.	14	TRBJ1-5	.	CASSRSYSNQPQHF	TGTGCCAGCAGTCGTAGTTATAGCAATCAGCCCCAGCATTTT
TRBV7-3	few	14	TRBJ2-3	.	CASSSGLRLDTQYF	TGTGCCAGCAGCTCGGGACTTCGATTAGATACGCAGTATTTT
TRBV5-5	few	13	TRBJ2-7	.	CASSFTETYEQYF	TGTGCCAGCAGCTTTACGGAAACCTACGAGCAGTACTTC